The next 29 T cell receptor beta chains were all read from a single sample in a study of shared clonotypes between healthy human individuals. Repertoires were generated with immunoSEQ multiplex PCR, while TCRdb's copy carries only in-frame clones and drops some. This sample carries around 2.5 million clones, roughly 93% of them seen once, and the ten largest clones take around 0.37%. The sample comprised naive CD4+ T cells from PBMCs. Noted subset: CD45RA+ positively selected. The source of these receptors is a man younger than 30 in good health. Some clones in this sample may be carry-over from other donors' samples.

As for this clone: Other DNA sequences of this sample code for an identical CDR3. The V call is TRBV5-1, the J call TRBJ2-7, with a weak D call TRBD2 (6 bases). Trimming left V 2 bases short and J 2 bases short, with 11 bases between. Germline V CDR1 and CDR2: SGHRS, YFSETQ. This CDR3 spans 14 amino acids. The DNA of the CDR3 is TGCGCCAGCAGCTTTGAGGGAGGCCCCTACGAGCAGTACTTC. It yields the protein CASSFEGGPYEQYF.

The rearrangement links TRBV6-5 to TRBJ1-6; D perhaps matches TRBD1 (5 bases). The CDR3 is 14 amino acids. Germline-derived CDR1 and CDR2 are MNHEY and SVGAGI. V was trimmed by 4 bases and J by 8 bases, leaving 12 bases between them. CDR3 sequence (DNA): TGTGCCAGCAGTTTCGGGAGGGGTGATTCACCCCTCCACTTT. Translated: CASSFGRGDSPLHF.

The gene calls are TRBV6-4 and TRBJ2-1, with a tentative D call TRBD2 (5 bases). Germline assignment: CDR1 MRHNA and CDR2 SNTAGT. V lost 6 bases to trimming and J lost 10 bases, with 22 bases between them. CDR3 length: 15 residues. Written as DNA, the CDR3 is TGTGCCAGCAGCCAACGGGTTTTCCAAAGCGGCGAGCAGTTCTTC. Amino acid sequence: CASSQRVFQSGEQFF.

Details on this clone: The same CDR3 also results from other DNA sequences found in this sample. The rearrangement joins TRBV5-4 to TRBJ1-2; TRBD1 matches at 7 bases. The CDR3 runs to 14 residues. Trimming took 4 bases from V and 2 from J; bases not matched to a gene: 5. Germline CDR1 reads SGHNT; CDR2 reads YYREEE (reference sequence). CDR3 in amino acids: CASSLGQLNYGYTF. The CDR3 DNA follows: TGTGCCAGCAGCCTGGGACAGTTAAACTATGGCTACACCTTC.

V and J are TRBV27 and TRBJ1-3; D gene uncertain. Germline V gene data show CDR1 as MNHEY and CDR2 as SMNVEV (reference sequence). Trimming pared 0 bases from V and 4 bases from J, leaving 13 bases between. The length of the CDR3 is 16 residues. The chain's CDR3 is CASSLSLPGIGNTIYF. The CDR3 DNA is TGTGCCAGCAGTTTATCGCTGCCGGGTATCGGAAACACCATATATTTT.

This sequence joins TRBV2 and TRBJ1-5; tentatively, D is TRBD1 (5 bases). Germline CDR1 SNHLY, CDR2 FYNNEI. This CDR3 has 15 residues. V was cut by 1 base and J by 6 bases, with 13 bases left in between. The CDR3 loop reads CASSEEGKGGQPQHF. The CDR3, as DNA: TGTGCCAGCAGTGAAGAGGGGAAAGGAGGTCAGCCCCAGCATTTT.

This chain uses TRBV19 with TRBJ2-3, with D perhaps matching TRBD1 (6 bases). V dropped 2 bases and J dropped 6 bases, with 18 bases sitting between them. CDR1 LNHDA and CDR2 SQIVND come from the germline V gene (reference sequence). CDR3 length: 16 residues. The CDR3: CASSILPGMGADTQYF. The CDR3 region has the DNA TGTGCCAGTAGTATATTGCCCGGGATGGGGGCGGATACGCAGTATTTT.

This clone was counted a single time. The same CDR3 arises from other DNA sequences in this sample as well. V is TRBV5-1 and J is TRBJ2-3; D is ambiguous. The V and J ends lost 4 bases and 0 bases respectively, with 6 bases between them. This CDR3 spans 13 amino acids. Germline CDR1 is SGHRS and CDR2 is YFSETQ. The CDR3 is CASSPSSTDTQYF. In DNA form, the CDR3 reads TGCGCCAGCAGCCCCAGCAGCACAGATACGCAGTATTTT.

CDR3 nucleotides: TGTGCCAGCACTCAGCCAGGGGGCCGCTCGCCGCACTACACCTTC. Its translation is CASTQPGGRSPHYTF. The chain combines TRBV6-6 with TRBJ1-2; 8 nucleotides match TRBD1. V gave up 7 bases and J gave up 10 bases; unmatched junction bases: 17. CDR1 is MNHNY and CDR2 is SVGAGI in the germline V gene (reference sequence). CDR3 size: 15 residues.

The V and J genes are TRBV7-6 and TRBJ1-5, with D unresolved. CDR1 is SGHVS and CDR2 is FNYEAQ in the germline V gene. The CDR3 contains 18 residues. Trimming took 1 base from V and 0 from J, leaving 16 bases between them. CDR3 sequence reads: CASSLEGNWAGSNQPQHF. CDR3 sequence (DNA): TGTGCCAGCAGCTTAGAAGGCAATTGGGCGGGTAGCAATCAGCCCCAGCATTTT.

Remarks on this clone: This same CDR3 is encoded by further DNA sequences in the sample. This chain uses TRBV5-1 with TRBJ1-5; 7 nucleotides align to TRBD1. V shed 4 bases, J shed 4 bases, and the junction held 5 bases outside the gene matches. The CDR3 sequence is 14 residues long. Germline V gene data show CDR1 as SGHRS and CDR2 as YFSETQ. The CDR3 nucleotides read TGCGCCAGCAGCCCAGGACAGGAGAATCAGCCCCAGCATTTT. Its translation: CASSPGQENQPQHF.

The chain joins TRBV2 to TRBJ1-5; 8 bases fit TRBD1. The germline CDR1 and CDR2 sequences are SNHLY and FYNNEI. V lost 7 bases, J lost 9 bases, and 14 bases stayed unmatched. This CDR3 is 15 amino acids long. Here the CDR3 reads CASKLGQAAGGPQHF. CDR3 coding DNA: TGTGCCAGCAAGTTGGGACAGGCGGCCGGGGGGCCCCAGCATTTT.

This chain connects TRBV27 to TRBJ2-3; 12 bases map to TRBD2. The CDR3 is 17 amino acids. Germline trimming cut 2 bases from V and 5 bases from J; bases unmatched to any gene: 8. Germline V lookup: CDR1 MNHEY, CDR2 SMNVEV (reference sequence). In DNA form, the CDR3 reads TGTGCCAGCAGTTTAAGGGTGACTAGCGGGAGAGGAGATACGCAGTATTTT. It yields the protein CASSLRVTSGRGDTQYF.

J is TRBJ1-1 and V is TRBV5-1; 10 bases line up with TRBD1. Germline-derived CDR1 and CDR2 are SGHRS and YFSETQ. Trimming took 4 bases from V and 11 from J; bases not matched to a gene: 14. The CDR3 loop spans 15 amino acids. CDR3 in DNA: TGCGCCAGCAGCCGATATGGGACAGGGGTTGTCGATGCTTTCTTT. Its protein is CASSRYGTGVVDAFF.

The chain carries TRBV15 and TRBJ2-5; D is uncertain. Between the trimmed V and J ends, which lost 0 bases and 3 bases, there was a span of 2 bases. CDR1 and CDR2 from the germline V gene are LNHNV and YYDKDF (reference sequence). This CDR3 has 12 amino acids. CDR3 amino acids: CATSREEETQYF. In nucleotides, the CDR3 is TGTGCCACCAGCAGAGAGGAAGAGACCCAGTACTTC. The whole variable domain, filled in from reference TRBV15 and TRBJ2-5, reads DAMVIQNPRYQVTQFGKPVTLSCSQTLNHNVMYWYQQKSSQAPKLLFHYYDKDFNNEADTPDNFQSRRPNTSFCFLDIRSPGLGDTAMYLCATSREEETQYFGPGTRLLVL.

The chain combines TRBV7-2 with TRBJ2-2; D is ambiguous. Germline assignment: CDR1 SGHTA and CDR2 FQGNSA. The CDR3 contains 15 residues. Trimming shortened V by 5 bases and J by 3 bases, and 13 bases separated the two germline ends. CDR3 in amino acids: CASSQYRRHTGELFF. CDR3 DNA sequence: TGTGCCAGCAGCCAATACCGGCGGCACACCGGGGAGCTGTTTTTT. Drawing the rest from reference TRBV7-2 and TRBJ2-2, the complete variable domain is GAGVSQSPSNKVTEKGKDVELRCDPISGHTALYWYRQSLGQGLEFLIYFQGNSAPDKSGLPSDRFSAERTGGSVSTLTIQRTQQEDSAVYLCASSQYRRHTGELFFGEGSRLTVL.

The CDR3 nucleotides read TGTGCCAGTAGTAGTACGGGTTCCAGCTCCTACGAGCAGTACTTC. Translating gives CASSSTGSSSYEQYF. The chain carries TRBV19 and TRBJ2-7; the D is unclear. Between the trimmed V and J ends, which lost 4 bases and 0 bases, there was a span of 13 bases. Germline CDR1 reads LNHDA; CDR2 reads SQIVND (reference sequence). The CDR3 has 15 amino acids.

The chain has TRBV5-1 and TRBJ2-1; 9 bases match TRBD2. Trimming took 0 bases from V and 8 from J; bases not matched to a gene: 6. Looked up from germline, CDR1 is SGHRS and CDR2 is YFSETQ. The CDR3 covers 15 residues. CDR3 in amino acids: CASSLVVAGAHEQFF. The CDR3 DNA reads as TGCGCCAGCAGCTTGGTAGTAGCGGGAGCCCATGAGCAGTTCTTC.

The chain has TRBV5-1 and TRBJ2-7; either TRBD1 or TRBD2 may supply D (6 bases each). The CDR3 runs to 14 residues. Trimming stripped 4 bases from V and 4 bases from J, with 15 bases between. Germline lookup yields CDR1 SGHRS and CDR2 YFSETQ. CDR3 bases: TGCGCCAGCAGCCCCCGCCAGGGGAGGTACGAGCAGTACTTC. Its translation is CASSPRQGRYEQYF.

The V and J genes are TRBV5-1 and TRBJ2-1, with 12 positions matching TRBD2. The CDR3 has 17 amino acids. CDR1 is SGHRS and CDR2 is YFSETQ in the germline V gene. Trimming cost V 3 bases and J 3 bases; bases outside gene matches: 7. The CDR3 sequence: CASSSGLAGIFYNEQFF. DNA of the CDR3: TGCGCCAGCAGCTCTGGACTAGCGGGAATATTCTACAATGAGCAGTTCTTC.

The genes are TRBV7-8 and TRBJ2-5, with 10 bases lining up with TRBD2. This CDR3 region has 15 residues. Germline CDR1 reads SGHVS; CDR2 reads FQNEAQ. V lost 5 bases to trimming and J lost 4 bases; unmatched junction nucleotides: 7. The CDR3 DNA reads TGTGCCAGCAGCCCACCTAGCGGGAGAGGAGAGACCCAGTACTTC. Amino acid sequence: CASSPPSGRGETQYF.

J is TRBJ2-4 and V is TRBV27; D possibly matches TRBD1 or TRBD2 (5 bases each). The V gene's germline CDR1 is MNHEY and CDR2 SMNVEV (reference sequence). This CDR3 is 16 amino acids long. The germline V and J ends were trimmed by 6 bases and 3 bases, with 18 bases remaining between them. The chain's CDR3 is CASRTLGTELKNIQYF. The CDR3 DNA follows: TGTGCCAGCAGGACTTTAGGGACGGAGCTCAAAAACATTCAGTACTTC.

This rearrangement joins TRBV27 to TRBJ2-5, with 8 bases lining up with TRBD2. The last part of the DNA fits TRBJ2-7 better; the J call may be wrong. The CDR3 has 16 residues. Germline V lookup: CDR1 MNHEY, CDR2 SMNVEV (reference sequence). The CDR3 is CASRPHGRADPYEQYF. In DNA form, the CDR3 reads TGTGCCAGCAGACCCCACGGGAGGGCTGACCCCTACGAGCAGTACTTC.

The V and J genes are TRBV28 and TRBJ2-7; D is undetermined. CDR3 length equals 13 residues. V was cut by 6 bases and J by 4 bases, with 13 bases left in between. The germline V gene has CDR1 MDHEN and CDR2 SYDVKM. The CDR3 here is CASSLGYSYEQYF. CDR3 sequence (DNA): TGTGCCAGCAGCCTGGGCTACTCTTACGAGCAGTACTTC.

The sample holds one count of this clone. The V gene is TRBV28, the J gene TRBJ1-2; D remains unclear. Trimming removed 6 bases at V and 0 bases at J, with 8 bases between. The CDR3 consists of 13 residues. Germline V gives CDR1 MDHEN, CDR2 SYDVKM. The DNA for the CDR3 is TGTGCCAGCAGATTCGATGCTAACTATGGCTACACCTTC. Protein product: CASRFDANYGYTF.

This rearrangement joins TRBV27 to TRBJ1-5; D is ambiguous. This CDR3 is built from 14 residues. Per the germline V gene, CDR1 is MNHEY and CDR2 is SMNVEV (reference sequence). V lost 0 bases to trimming and J lost 7 bases, with 10 bases between them. This chain's CDR3 is CASSLSPGEQPQHF. In DNA form, the CDR3 reads TGTGCCAGCAGTTTATCTCCCGGGGAGCAGCCCCAGCATTTT.

This clone was picked up a small number of times. The V call is TRBV7-6, the J call TRBJ1-5; tentatively, D is TRBD1 (6 bases). V dropped 5 bases and J dropped 1 base, with 12 bases sitting between them. The CDR3 runs to 15 residues. CDR1 SGHVS and CDR2 FNYEAQ come from the germline V gene. The chain's CDR3 is CASSPDRLSNQPQHF. The CDR3 DNA follows: TGTGCCAGCAGCCCGGACAGACTGAGCAATCAGCCCCAGCATTTT.

Comments on this clone: The sample carries other DNA sequences with the same CDR3. V is TRBV11-2 and J is TRBJ2-5; maybe TRBD1 (5 bases). This CDR3 is 12 amino acids long. Trimming left V 6 bases short and J 4 bases short, with 9 bases between. CDR1 and CDR2 from the germline V gene are SGHAT and FQNNGV. CDR3 residues: CASSSQGETQYF. Here the CDR3 DNA reads TGTGCCAGCAGTTCCCAGGGAGAGACCCAGTACTTC.

The rearrangement links TRBV19 to TRBJ2-7; 11 bases align to TRBD1. Germline V gene sequence: CDR1 LNHDA, CDR2 SQIVND (reference sequence). CDR3 length: 15 amino acids. V lost 7 bases, J lost 3 bases, and 8 bases stayed unmatched. For the CDR3, the DNA is TGTGCCAGTAAAGAGAGGGGACAGGGGGTCTACGAGCAGTACTTC. Protein product: CASKERGQGVYEQYF.